This T cell receptor (beta chain) was found in a study of control samples from healthy donors and cancer patients. The protocol was immunoSEQ multiplex PCR, while the TCRdb copy is restricted to in-frame clones and leaves out a portion. The sample contains 55,000 to 65,000 clones, about 89% of which appear only once. Per the germline V gene, CDR1 is KGHSH and CDR2 is LQKENI. With 2 bases removed from V and 9 bases from J, the gap between germline ends came to 5 bases. This CDR3 has 11 residues. Sequencing was performed on PBMCs. This clonotype originated in a woman in her sixties or seventies with lung cancer. The rearrangement uses TRBV18 and TRBJ2-1; a weak D match, TRBD2 (5 bases). The CDR3 region has the DNA TGTGCCAGCTCACCAGGGAGTGAGCAGTTCTTC. Its translation: CASSPGSEQFF.